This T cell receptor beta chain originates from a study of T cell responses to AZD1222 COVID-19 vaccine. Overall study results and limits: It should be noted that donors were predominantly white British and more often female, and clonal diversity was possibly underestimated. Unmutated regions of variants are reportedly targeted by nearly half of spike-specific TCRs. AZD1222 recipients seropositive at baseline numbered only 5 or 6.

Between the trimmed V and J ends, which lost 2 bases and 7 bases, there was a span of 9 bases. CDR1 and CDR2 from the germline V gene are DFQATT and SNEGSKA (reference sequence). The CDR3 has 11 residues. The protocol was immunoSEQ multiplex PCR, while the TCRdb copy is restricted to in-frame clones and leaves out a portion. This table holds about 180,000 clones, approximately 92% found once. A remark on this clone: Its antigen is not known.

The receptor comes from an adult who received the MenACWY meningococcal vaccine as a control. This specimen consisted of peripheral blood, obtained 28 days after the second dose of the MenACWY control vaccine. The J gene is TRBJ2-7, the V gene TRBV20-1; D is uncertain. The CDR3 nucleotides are TGCAGTGCTAGACAGGTAGGGGAGCAGTACTTC. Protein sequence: CSARQVGEQYF.